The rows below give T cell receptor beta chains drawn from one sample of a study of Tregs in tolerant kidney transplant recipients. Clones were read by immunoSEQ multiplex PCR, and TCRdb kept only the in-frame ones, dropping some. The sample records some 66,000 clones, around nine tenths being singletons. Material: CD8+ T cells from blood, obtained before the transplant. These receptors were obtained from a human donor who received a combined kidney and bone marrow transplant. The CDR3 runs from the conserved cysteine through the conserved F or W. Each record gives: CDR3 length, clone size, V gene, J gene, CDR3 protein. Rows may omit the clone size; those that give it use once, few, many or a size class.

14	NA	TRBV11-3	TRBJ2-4	CASSSTGGADIQYF
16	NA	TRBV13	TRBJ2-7	CASSLATGGPSYEQYF
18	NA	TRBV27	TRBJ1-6	CASSLSTRTRDINSPLHF
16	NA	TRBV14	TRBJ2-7	CASSHTSGGYPYEQYF
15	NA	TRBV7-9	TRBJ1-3	CASSLLSPSGNTIYF
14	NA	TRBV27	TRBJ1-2	CASSLRQPGYGYTF
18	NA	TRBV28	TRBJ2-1	CASASRSGVHSSYNEQFF
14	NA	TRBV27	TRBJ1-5	CASSYRAGYQPQHF
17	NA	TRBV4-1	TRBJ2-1	CASSPLGSGSSYNEQFF
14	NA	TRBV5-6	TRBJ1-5	CASSGGWGDQPQHF
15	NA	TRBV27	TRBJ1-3	CASSQQGIPGNTIYF
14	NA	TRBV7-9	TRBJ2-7	CASSLVIDIHEQYF
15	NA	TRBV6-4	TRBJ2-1	CASSERGNSYNEQFF
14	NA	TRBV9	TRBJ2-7	CASSAAGISYEQYF
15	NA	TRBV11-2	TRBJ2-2	CASSFTGGFSGELFF
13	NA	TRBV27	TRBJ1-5	CASSPYSNQPQHF
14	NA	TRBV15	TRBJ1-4	CATSKKRSREKLFF
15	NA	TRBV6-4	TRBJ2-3	CASSPEREGTYTQYF
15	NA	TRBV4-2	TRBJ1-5	CASSDSSYSNQPQHF
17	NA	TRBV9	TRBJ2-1	CASSVGGPSGRTGEQFF
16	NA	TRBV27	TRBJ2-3	CASSLQRGGDTDTQYF
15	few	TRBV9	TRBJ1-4	CASSASGGTNEKLFF
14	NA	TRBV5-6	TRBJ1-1	CASTLQQDRRKAFF
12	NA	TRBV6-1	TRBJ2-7	CASTQPTYEQYF
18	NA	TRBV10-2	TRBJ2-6	CASSEGPGGTFWANVLTF
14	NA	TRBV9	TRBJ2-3	CATGRGQGADTQYF
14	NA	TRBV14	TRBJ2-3	CASSQGRHTDTQYF
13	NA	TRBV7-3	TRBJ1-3	CASSLRGGDTIYF
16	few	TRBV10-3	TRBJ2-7	CAISGLKDRSTYEQYF
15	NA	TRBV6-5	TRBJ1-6	CASSYGGRANSPLHF
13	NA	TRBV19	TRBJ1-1	CASSIGGVTEAFF
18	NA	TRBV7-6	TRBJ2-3	CASSLWDRGPWGTDTQYF
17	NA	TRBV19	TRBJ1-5	CASSIVGTGALRQPQHF
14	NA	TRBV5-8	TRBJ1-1	CASSPGQGNTEAFF
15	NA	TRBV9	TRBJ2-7	CASSVGGGSAYEQYF
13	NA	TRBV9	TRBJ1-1	CASSPGTGGEAFF
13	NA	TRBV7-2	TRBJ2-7	CASSFGHLYEQYF
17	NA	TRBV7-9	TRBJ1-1	CASSLALRGQYVIEAFF
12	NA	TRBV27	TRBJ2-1	CASSPSPGEQFF
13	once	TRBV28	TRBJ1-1	CASRLQGGTEAFF
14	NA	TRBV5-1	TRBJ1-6	CASSSQDPNSPLHF
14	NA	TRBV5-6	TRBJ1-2	CASSWGQTQGGYTF
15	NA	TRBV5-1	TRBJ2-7	CASSLETSDPYEQYF
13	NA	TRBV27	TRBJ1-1	CASSIAFPSEAFF
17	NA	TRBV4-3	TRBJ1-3	CASSQDPPGTAGNTIYF
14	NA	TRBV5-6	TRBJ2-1	CASSGDRGYNEQFF
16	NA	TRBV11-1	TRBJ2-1	CASSLVQVYSYNEQFF
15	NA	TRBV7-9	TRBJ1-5	CASSETGTGNQPQHF
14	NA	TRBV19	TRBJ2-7	CASSPRGQTYEQYF
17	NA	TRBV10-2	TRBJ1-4	CASSELIHSATNEKLFF